The clone carrying this T cell receptor (beta chain) appeared once. Each sample provided at least 5 micrograms of extracted total RNA. The data originate from a study of blood T cells in healthy people across ages. The use of a sample-barcoded 5' primer and a J-beta primer mix characterized a second PCR of about 6 to 12 cycles. One entry per CDR3 protein results from TCRdb running MiXCR on the 5' RACE reads. The repertoire holds 550,000 to 800,000 distinct CDR3 sequences, with approximately 31% as singletons. This CDR3 comprises 15 residues. Germline V gene lookup returns CDR1 SGHAT and CDR2 FQNNGV. The J segment lost 4 bases and the V segment lost 1 base, leaving 1 base of the junction unmatched.

This sequence was found in a woman aged 80 or over in good health. Sequencing was carried out using blood. V gene TRBV11-2 combines with J gene TRBJ2-5; 12 bases are shared with TRBD2. CDR3 region: CASSLVTSGRETQYF. In DNA form, the CDR3 reads TGTGCCAGCAGCTTAGTGACTAGCGGGAGAGAGACCCAGTACTTC. Variable domain in full (rest from reference TRBV11-2 and TRBJ2-5): EAGVAQSPRYKIIEKRQSVAFWCNPISGHATLYWYQQILGQGPKLLIQFQNNGVVDDSQLPKDRFSAERLKGVDSTLKIQPAKLEDSAVYLCASSLVTSGRETQYFGPGTRLLVL.